The 8 T cell receptor beta chains given below trace back to one sample, sequenced in a study of cytomegalovirus exposure and HLA in healthy donors. The PCR employed 60 Vbeta primers together with 13 Jbeta primers. Here immunoSEQ multiplex PCR was the method, and the copy in TCRdb shows in-frame clones only, minus some. The data hold about 140,000 clones, with approximately 80% observed a single time. The sequencing sample was made of PBMCs. These receptors were taken from a man aged 45 to 65 in good health and CMV-seronegative.

The V and J genes are TRBV27 and TRBJ2-2; D is unresolved. The CDR3 extends over 15 amino acids. Trimming left V 0 bases short and J 7 bases short, with 12 bases between. CDR1 and CDR2 from the germline V gene are MNHEY and SMNVEV (reference sequence). The CDR3 protein is CASSLSSSGLGELFF. CDR3 DNA sequence: TGTGCCAGCAGTTTATCATCGAGTGGGCTCGGGGAGCTGTTTTTT.

The V and J genes are TRBV5-1 and TRBJ2-7; TRBD1 agrees at 8 bases. The CDR3 length is 15 residues. V dropped 0 bases and J dropped 5; count of bases not matched to a gene: 7. The V gene's germline CDR1 is SGHRS and CDR2 YFSETQ. CDR3 protein: CASSLEVQGGDEQYF. In DNA, the CDR3 is TGCGCCAGCAGCTTGGAGGTACAGGGGGGCGACGAGCAGTACTTC.

The chain has TRBV7-3 and TRBJ2-7; a weak D match, TRBD2 (5 bases). This CDR3 spans 15 amino acids. Trimming pared 2 bases from V and 0 bases from J, leaving 11 bases between. Germline V CDR1 and CDR2: SGHTA, FQGTGA. The CDR3 spells CASSLASLSSYEQYF. The CDR3 DNA sequence: TGTGCCAGCAGCTTAGCTAGCTTAAGCTCCTACGAGCAGTACTTC.

The rearrangement links TRBV12-5 to TRBJ2-3, with 11 bases that match TRBD2. CDR1 LGHNT and CDR2 FRNRAP come from the germline V gene. The CDR3 consists of 15 residues. V shed 9 bases and J 3 bases; nucleotides not matched to a gene: 8. This CDR3 is CASILAGGRTDTQYF. CDR3 sequence (DNA): TGTGCTAGCATTCTAGCGGGAGGTAGGACAGATACGCAGTATTTT.

This chain links TRBV7-9 with TRBJ2-3, with 10 bases lining up with TRBD1. The CDR3 runs to 15 residues. Trimming cost V 6 bases and J 3 bases; bases outside gene matches: 6. Germline assignment: CDR1 SEHNR and CDR2 FQNEAQ (reference sequence). The CDR3 protein is CASRSTGGRTDTQYF. In nucleotides, the CDR3 is TGTGCCAGCAGATCGACAGGGGGCCGAACAGATACGCAGTATTTT.

This chain joins TRBV7-9 and TRBJ2-4, with a possible D match to TRBD2 (7 bases). The V gene's germline CDR1 is SEHNR and CDR2 FQNEAQ (reference sequence). The CDR3 runs to 16 residues. V gave up 4 bases and J gave up 0 bases, with 13 bases separating them. In DNA form, the CDR3 reads TGTGCCAGCAGCTCAGAGGGGGGGTTAGCCAAAAACATTCAGTACTTC. Amino acid sequence: CASSSEGGLAKNIQYF. Full variable domain (outside the CDR3, taken from reference TRBV7-9 and TRBJ2-4): DTGVSQNPRHKITKRGQNVTFRCDPISEHNRLYWYRQTLGQGPEFLTYFQNEAQLEKSRLLSDRFSAERPKGSFSTLEIQRTEQGDSAMYLCASSSEGGLAKNIQYFGAGTRLSVL.

This clone was detected only a few times. V gene TRBV5-4 combines with J gene TRBJ1-1, with a tentative D call TRBD1 (6 bases). The CDR3 extends over 13 amino acids. V was trimmed by 1 base and J by 4 bases, leaving 8 bases between them. From germline, CDR1 is SGHNT and CDR2 YYREEE (reference sequence). The CDR3 coding sequence is TGTGCCAGCAGCTTGACAGGGTTCACTGAAGCTTTCTTT. Protein product: CASSLTGFTEAFF.

V and J are TRBV6-5 and TRBJ1-2; 9 bases align to TRBD1. Germline-derived CDR1 and CDR2 are MNHEY and SVGAGI. The CDR3 covers 14 residues. V shed 2 bases, J shed 7 bases, and the junction held 5 bases outside the gene matches. CDR3 amino acids: CASSYRTGGGGYTF. CDR3 coding DNA: TGTGCCAGCAGTTACCGAACAGGGGGCGGTGGCTACACCTTC.